The sequence of this TCR beta chain was determined in a study of blood T cell repertoires in COVID-19. Study-level background: Sites across the United States, Italy and Spain contributed samples from acute and convalescent COVID-19. Nucleic acid was either cDNA or gDNA, and it came from T cells, B-cell-depleted T cells, or PBMCs.

V dropped 0 bases and J dropped 3; count of bases not matched to a gene: 6. Germline values: CDR1 SGHRS, CDR2 YFSETQ. There are 17 residues in the CDR3. TCRdb's copy holds only in-frame clones and misses some; the assay was immunoSEQ multiplex PCR. The table includes roughly 200,000 clones, around 89% detected once. This sequence joins TRBV5-1 and TRBJ2-3; 11 nucleotides align to TRBD2. Input material: peripheral blood. The receptor comes from a woman in her 30s with acute or convalescent COVID-19. Here the CDR3 reads CASSLGRASGRTDTQYF. Written as DNA, the CDR3 is TGCGCCAGCAGCTTGGGGCGGGCTAGCGGGAGGACAGATACGCAGTATTTT.